The present entry profiles one TCR beta chain with its context. The V gene's germline CDR1 is SGHNT and CDR2 YYREEE (reference sequence). The CDR3 contains 16 residues. J lost 6 bases, V lost 3 bases, and 8 bases had no gene match. These data come from a study of T cell changes during pregnancy in multiple sclerosis. Only in-frame clones appear in the TCRdb table, and some are missing; sequencing was by immunoSEQ multiplex PCR. The data show about 36,000 clones, about 88% seen once. The chain joins TRBV5-4 to TRBJ2-1, with 11 nucleotides matching TRBD2. Sequences were derived from CD4+ T cells from peripheral blood mononuclear cells, sampled in the first trimester of pregnancy. This TCR came from a female donor with multiple sclerosis, enrolled in a pregnancy study. The CDR3 DNA reads as TGTGCCAGCAGCTCAAGCCTAGCGGGAGGATTCAATGAGCAGTTCTTC. Its translation: CASSSSLAGGFNEQFF.